This TCR beta chain is from a study of CD4 T cells in relation to SARS-CoV-2 and coronaviruses. Before the COVID-19 pandemic, during about 2011-2018, CD4+ T cells were taken from unexposed donors. After nine to ten days of culture, CD4+ T cells were isolated. Testing used SARS-CoV-2 S/N and four cold-coronavirus spikes on unexposed-donor CD4+ T cells, cells permitting. Concerning this clone itself: Antigen unknown.

V was pared by 3 bases and J by 7 bases, with 7 bases of the junction left unmatched. The CDR3 has 15 residues. Germline V lookup: CDR1 MNHEY, CDR2 SMNVEV (reference sequence). Data came from immunoSEQ multiplex PCR; TCRdb stores just in-frame clones and leaves some out. The table has approximately 25,000 clones, around 80% seen once. The sequencing input was CD4+ T cells from PBMCs, cultured in vitro. The clonotype originates from a human donor in good health. The chain employs TRBV27 and TRBJ1-3; 9 nucleotides agree with TRBD1. The CDR3 here is CASSLDRGGGNTIYF. The CDR3 DNA sequence: TGTGCCAGCAGTTTGGACAGGGGTGGGGGGAACACCATATATTTT.